The 16 T cell receptor beta chains in this list originate from one sample, sequenced in a study of blood T cell repertoires in COVID-19. The method was immunoSEQ multiplex PCR; TCRdb's version includes in-frame clones alone and lacks a portion of them. Of some 110,000 clones in the sample, about 79% are singletons; the top ten hold more than 5.5%. Sequenced: peripheral blood. The receptors come from an elderly man with COVID-19, enrolled during active disease.

This rearrangement joins TRBV18 to TRBJ2-2; TRBD1 matches 9 bases. The CDR3 sequence is 16 residues long. Germline V gene data show CDR1 as KGHSH and CDR2 as LQKENI. Losses at the gene ends were 2 bases for V and 3 bases for J; bases not matched to a gene: 4. CDR3 amino acids: CASSPLRTGDTGELFF. CDR3 nucleotides: TGTGCCAGCTCACCATTACGGACAGGGGACACCGGGGAGCTGTTTTTT. The variable domain in full, with the rest retrieved from reference TRBV18 and TRBJ2-2, is NAGVMQNPRHLVRRRGQEARLRCSPMKGHSHVYWYRQLPEEGLKFMVYLQKENIIDESGMPKERFSAEFPKEGPSILRIQQVVRGDSAAYFCASSPLRTGDTGELFFGEGSRLTVL.

The CDR3 DNA reads TGTGCCAGCATAACGGGATCTAGCGGGCCCAGGGGGACCCAGTACTTC. This translates into CASITGSSGPRGTQYF. V and J are TRBV7-2 and TRBJ2-5; 8 bases match TRBD2. The CDR3 spans 16 residues. With V trimmed by 7 bases and J by 7 bases, 17 bases remained unmatched. From germline, CDR1 is SGHTA and CDR2 FQGNSA.

This clone turned up a few times. In DNA form, the CDR3 reads TGTGCCAGCATACTAGCGGCTCCCGGGTATCCCTACGAGCAGTACTTC. Translated, it gives CASILAAPGYPYEQYF. This chain connects TRBV21-1 to TRBJ2-7; TRBD2 is taken as the D call from the table, unchecked against the DNA. TRBV21-1 is a known pseudogene. The CDR3 has 16 amino acids.

V gene TRBV9 combines with J gene TRBJ1-1; D might be TRBD1 (6 bases). The CDR3 runs to 13 residues. V lost 3 bases and J 5 bases, leaving 11 bases between the germline ends. CDR1 is SGDLS, CDR2 YYNGEE, per germline. The CDR3 region is CASSANTGTEAFF. CDR3 sequence (DNA): TGTGCCAGCAGCGCCAATACAGGGACTGAAGCTTTCTTT. Using reference TRBV9 and TRBJ1-1 for the parts outside the CDR3, the full variable domain is DSGVTQTPKHLITATGQRVTLRCSPRSGDLSVYWYQQSLDQGLQFLIQYYNGEERAKGNILERFSAQQFPDLHSELNLSSLELGDSALYFCASSANTGTEAFFGQGTRLTVV.

This sequence joins TRBV9 and TRBJ2-2, with 8 bases that match TRBD2. CDR1 and CDR2 from the germline V gene are SGDLS and YYNGEE. V lost 0 bases to trimming and J lost 5 bases; unmatched junction nucleotides: 6. This CDR3 spans 16 amino acids. CDR3 nucleotide sequence: TGTGCCAGCAGCGTAGGTGGCGGGAGGACAACCGGGGAGCTGTTTTTT. Amino acid sequence: CASSVGGGRTTGELFF. Variable domain in full (rest from reference TRBV9 and TRBJ2-2): DSGVTQTPKHLITATGQRVTLRCSPRSGDLSVYWYQQSLDQGLQFLIQYYNGEERAKGNILERFSAQQFPDLHSELNLSSLELGDSALYFCASSVGGGRTTGELFFGEGSRLTVL.

The chain combines TRBV4-1 with TRBJ2-2, with TRBD2 as a possible D gene (5 bases). The V end lost 2 bases, the J end lost 7 bases, and 14 bases lay between the germline ends. The CDR3 totals 15 residues. CDR1 and CDR2 (germline): MGHRA, YSYEKL. CDR3 sequence: CASSQSPLVVGELFF. The DNA for the CDR3 is TGCGCCAGCAGCCAAAGTCCACTAGTGGTCGGGGAGCTGTTTTTT.

The rearrangement links TRBV6-5 to TRBJ1-1; no reliable D call. The CDR3 has 15 residues. Germline V gene data show CDR1 as MNHEY and CDR2 as SVGAGI. Trimming pared 1 base from V and 5 bases from J, leaving 14 bases between. Here the CDR3 reads CASSYWAGRKTEAFF. CDR3 DNA: TGTGCCAGCAGTTACTGGGCGGGGAGGAAGACTGAAGCTTTCTTT.

This chain connects TRBV7-9 to TRBJ2-1, with a tentative D call TRBD2 (6 bases). Trimming removed 1 base from V and 5 bases from J, with 9 bases in between. CDR1 is SEHNR, CDR2 FQNEAQ, per germline (reference sequence). There are 14 residues in the CDR3. CDR3 nucleotide sequence: TGTGCCAGCAGCTTAGGGGGCGGGGACAATGAGCAGTTCTTC. It is translated as CASSLGGGDNEQFF.

The chain joins TRBV2 to TRBJ2-5; TRBD2 agrees at 8 bases. There are 15 residues in the CDR3. The V gene end was trimmed by 4 bases and the J gene end by 7 bases; junction bases not matched to a gene: 11. Germline CDR1 SNHLY, CDR2 FYNNEI. The CDR3 here is CASSVTTGGLTTQYF. The CDR3 bases are TGTGCCAGCAGTGTAACAACGGGGGGGCTGACGACCCAGTACTTC.

The chain carries TRBV11-2 and TRBJ1-2, with 9 bases that match TRBD1. V was pared by 6 bases and J by 2 bases, with 10 bases of the junction left unmatched. CDR1 and CDR2 from the germline V gene are SGHAT and FQNNGV. This CDR3 is built from 16 residues. CDR3 sequence (DNA): TGTGCCAGCAGTTTCCTAGGGACAGGGTTAAACTATGGCTACACCTTC. Protein sequence: CASSFLGTGLNYGYTF.

The chain has TRBV6-1 and TRBJ2-2, with D hard to call. The CDR3 has 12 residues. V lost 2 bases and J lost 8, with 6 bases in between. Germline values: CDR1 MNHNS, CDR2 SASEGT. The CDR3 DNA is TGTGCCAGCAGTGAATTTGCGGGGGAGCTGTTTTTT. The encoded protein is CASSEFAGELFF.

The chain employs TRBV28 and TRBJ2-1; the D is unclear. Germline values: CDR1 MDHEN, CDR2 SYDVKM. The V end was cut by 6 bases, the J end by 9 bases, with 9 bases between. The CDR3 loop spans 11 amino acids. CDR3 in amino acids: CASRTQSEQFF. The CDR3 nucleotides are TGTGCCAGCAGGACACAGAGTGAGCAGTTCTTC. Using reference TRBV28 and TRBJ2-1 for the parts outside the CDR3, the full variable domain is DVKVTQSSRYLVKRTGEKVFLECVQDMDHENMFWYRQDPGLGLRLIYFSYDVKMKEKGDIPEGYSVSREKKERFSLILESASTNQTSMYLCASRTQSEQFFGPGTRLTVL.

The chain couples TRBV12-3 or TRBV12-4 to TRBJ2-7, with 10 bases fitting TRBD1. The CDR3 runs to 13 residues. After removal of 6 bases from V and 4 bases from J, the junction contained 3 bases not matched to a gene. In DNA form, the CDR3 reads TGTGCCAGCAGCGCGGGACAGGGGTACGAGCAGTACTTC. It specifies CASSAGQGYEQYF.

This chain uses TRBV2 with TRBJ1-4; D ambiguous. Trimming removed 6 bases from V and 3 bases from J, with 14 bases in between. CDR1 and CDR2 (germline): SNHLY, FYNNEI. This CDR3 has 15 amino acids. The CDR3 sequence is CASSLTGWANEKLFF. The CDR3 DNA is TGTGCCAGCAGCCTTACGGGGTGGGCTAATGAAAAACTGTTTTTT.

This clone was observed once. The chain couples TRBV3-1 (or the pseudogene TRBV3-2) to TRBJ1-5, with D perhaps matching TRBD1 (5 bases). The V end lost 3 bases, the J end lost 6 bases, and 21 bases lay between the germline ends. The CDR3 runs 17 residues. Germline CDR1 LGHDT, CDR2 YNNKEL (reference sequence). The CDR3 loop reads CASSHRTRRGYIQPQHF. For the CDR3, the DNA is TGTGCCAGCAGCCACCGAACGCGTCGGGGGTACATTCAGCCCCAGCATTTT.

Worth noting for this clone: At the DNA level, this CDR3 is encoded by other sequences in the same sample as well. The CDR3 DNA sequence: TGTGCCAGCAGTTACTCTCGGGCAGGGAACTACGAGCAGTACTTC. Protein product: CASSYSRAGNYEQYF. The chain has TRBV6-5 and TRBJ2-7; tentatively, D is TRBD1 (5 bases). The CDR3 runs to 15 residues. V lost 0 bases, J lost 3 bases, and 12 bases lay in between. Germline V CDR1 and CDR2: MNHEY, SVGAGI.